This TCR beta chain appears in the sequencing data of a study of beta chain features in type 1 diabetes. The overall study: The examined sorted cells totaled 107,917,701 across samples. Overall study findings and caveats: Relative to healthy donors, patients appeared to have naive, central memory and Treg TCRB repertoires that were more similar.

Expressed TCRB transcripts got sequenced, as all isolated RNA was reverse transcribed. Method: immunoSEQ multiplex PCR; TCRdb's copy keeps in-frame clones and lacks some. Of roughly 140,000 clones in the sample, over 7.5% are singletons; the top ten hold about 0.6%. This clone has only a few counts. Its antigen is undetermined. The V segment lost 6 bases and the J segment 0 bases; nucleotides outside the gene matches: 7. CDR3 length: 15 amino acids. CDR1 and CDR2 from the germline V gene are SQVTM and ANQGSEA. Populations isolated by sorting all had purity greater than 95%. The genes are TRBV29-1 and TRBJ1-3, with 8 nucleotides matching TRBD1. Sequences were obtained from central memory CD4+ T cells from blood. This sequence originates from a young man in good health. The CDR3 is CSVWGDRYSGNTIYF. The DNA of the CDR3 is TGCAGCGTGTGGGGGGACAGGTACTCTGGAAACACCATATATTTT.